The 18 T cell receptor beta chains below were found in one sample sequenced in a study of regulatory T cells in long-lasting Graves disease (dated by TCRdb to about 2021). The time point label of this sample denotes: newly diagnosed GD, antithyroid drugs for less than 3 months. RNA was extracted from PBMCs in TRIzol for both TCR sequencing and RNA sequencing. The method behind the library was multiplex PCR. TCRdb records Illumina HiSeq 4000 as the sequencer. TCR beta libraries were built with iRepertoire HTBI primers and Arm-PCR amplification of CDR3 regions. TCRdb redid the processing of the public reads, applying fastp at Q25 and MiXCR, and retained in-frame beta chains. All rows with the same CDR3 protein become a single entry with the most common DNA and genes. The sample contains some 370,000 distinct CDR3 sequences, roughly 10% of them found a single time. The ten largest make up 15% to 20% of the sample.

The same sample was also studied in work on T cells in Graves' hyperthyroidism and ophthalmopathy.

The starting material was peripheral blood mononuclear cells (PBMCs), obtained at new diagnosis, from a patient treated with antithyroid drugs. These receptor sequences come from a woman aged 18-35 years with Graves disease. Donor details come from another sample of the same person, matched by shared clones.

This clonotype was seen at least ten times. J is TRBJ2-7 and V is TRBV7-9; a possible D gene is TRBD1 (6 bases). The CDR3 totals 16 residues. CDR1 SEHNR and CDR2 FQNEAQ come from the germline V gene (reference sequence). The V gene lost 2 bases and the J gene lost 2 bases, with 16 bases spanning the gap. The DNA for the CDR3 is TGTGCCAGCAGCTTAATTAGGGGACAATTGACCTACGAGCAGTACTTC. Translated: CASSLIRGQLTYEQYF.

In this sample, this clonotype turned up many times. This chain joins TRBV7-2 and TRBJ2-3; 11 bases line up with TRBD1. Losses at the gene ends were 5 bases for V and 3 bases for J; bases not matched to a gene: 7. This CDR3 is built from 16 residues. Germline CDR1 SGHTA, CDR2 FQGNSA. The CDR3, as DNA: TGTGCCAGCAGCGTGGACAGGGGGCCTGGAACAGATACGCAGTATTTT. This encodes CASSVDRGPGTDTQYF.

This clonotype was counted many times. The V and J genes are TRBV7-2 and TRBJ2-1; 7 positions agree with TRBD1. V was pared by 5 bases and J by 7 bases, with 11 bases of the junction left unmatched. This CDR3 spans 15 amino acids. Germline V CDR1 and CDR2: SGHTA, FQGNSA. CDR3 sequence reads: CASSPHRDSGNEQFF. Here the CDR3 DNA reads TGTGCCAGCAGCCCCCACAGGGACAGTGGAAATGAGCAGTTCTTC.

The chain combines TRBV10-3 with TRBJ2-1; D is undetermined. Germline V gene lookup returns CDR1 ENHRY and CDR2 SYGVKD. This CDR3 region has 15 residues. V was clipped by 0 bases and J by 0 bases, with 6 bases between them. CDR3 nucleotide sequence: TGTGCCATCAGTGAGTCAAAGAGCTCCTACAATGAGCAGTTCTTC. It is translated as CAISESKSSYNEQFF.

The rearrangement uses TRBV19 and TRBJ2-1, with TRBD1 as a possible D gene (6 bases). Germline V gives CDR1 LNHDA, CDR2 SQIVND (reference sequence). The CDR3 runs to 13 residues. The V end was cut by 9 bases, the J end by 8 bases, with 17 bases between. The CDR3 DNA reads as TGTGCCAGCGACGACAGGTTACGAGATGAGCAGTTCTTC. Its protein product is CASDDRLRDEQFF.

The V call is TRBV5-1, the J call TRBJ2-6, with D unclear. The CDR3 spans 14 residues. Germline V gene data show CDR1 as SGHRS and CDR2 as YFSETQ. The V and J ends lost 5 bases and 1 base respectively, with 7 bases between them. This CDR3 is CASRHISGANVLTF. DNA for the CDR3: TGCGCCAGCAGGCATATTTCTGGGGCCAACGTCCTGACTTTC.

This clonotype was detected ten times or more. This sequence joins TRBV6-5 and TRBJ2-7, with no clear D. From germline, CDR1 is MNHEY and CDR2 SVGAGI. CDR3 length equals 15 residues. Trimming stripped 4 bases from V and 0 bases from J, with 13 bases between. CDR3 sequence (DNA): TGTGCCAGCAGTTCCACTTACCCCTTCTCCTACGAGCAGTACGTC. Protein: CASSSTYPFSYEQYV.

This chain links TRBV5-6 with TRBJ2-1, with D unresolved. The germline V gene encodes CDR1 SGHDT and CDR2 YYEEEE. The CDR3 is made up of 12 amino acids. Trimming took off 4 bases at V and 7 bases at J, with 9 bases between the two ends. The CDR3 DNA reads TGTGCCAGCAGCCAAAACTGGAATGAGCAGTTCTTC. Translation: CASSQNWNEQFF.

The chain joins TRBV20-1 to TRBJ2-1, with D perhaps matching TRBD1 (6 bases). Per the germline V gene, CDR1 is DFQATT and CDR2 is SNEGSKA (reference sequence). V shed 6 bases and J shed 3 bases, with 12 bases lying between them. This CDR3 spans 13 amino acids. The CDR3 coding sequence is TGCAGTGCCGTGAGGGGGAGCTACAATGAGCAGTTCTTC. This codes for CSAVRGSYNEQFF.

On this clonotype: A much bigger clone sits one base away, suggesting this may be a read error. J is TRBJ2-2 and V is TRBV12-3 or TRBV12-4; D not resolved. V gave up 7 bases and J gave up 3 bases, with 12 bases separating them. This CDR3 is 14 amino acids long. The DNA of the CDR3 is TGTGCCAGCATTTCACAGTTGGACACCGGGGAGCTGTTTTTT. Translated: CASISQLDTGELFF.

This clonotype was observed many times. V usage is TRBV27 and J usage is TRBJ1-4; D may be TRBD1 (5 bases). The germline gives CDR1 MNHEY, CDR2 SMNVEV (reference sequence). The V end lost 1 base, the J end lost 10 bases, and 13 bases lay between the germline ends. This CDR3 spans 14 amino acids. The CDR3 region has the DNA TGTGCCAGCAGTTTATACGCCAGGGAGGGAAAACTGTTTTTT. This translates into CASSLYAREGKLFF.

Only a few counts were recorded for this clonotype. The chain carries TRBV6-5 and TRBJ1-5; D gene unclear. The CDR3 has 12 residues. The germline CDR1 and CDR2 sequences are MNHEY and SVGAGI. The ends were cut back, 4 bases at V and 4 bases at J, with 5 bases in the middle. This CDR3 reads CASSSKNQPQHF. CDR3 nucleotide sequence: TGTGCCAGCAGTTCAAAGAATCAGCCCCAGCATTTT.

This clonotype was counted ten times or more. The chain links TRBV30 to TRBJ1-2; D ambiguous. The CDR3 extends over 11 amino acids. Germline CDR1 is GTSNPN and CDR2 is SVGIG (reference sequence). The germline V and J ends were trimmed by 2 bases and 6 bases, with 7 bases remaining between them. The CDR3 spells CAWSLGNGYTF. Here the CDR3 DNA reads TGTGCCTGGAGTTTGGGAAATGGCTACACCTTC.

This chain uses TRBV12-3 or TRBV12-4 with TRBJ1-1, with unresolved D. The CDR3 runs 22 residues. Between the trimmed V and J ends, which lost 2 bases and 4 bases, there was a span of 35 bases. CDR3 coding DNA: TGTGCCAGCAGTTTACAATTTTCCTTCAGAGAAAGACCCAGAATGATGTCCACTGAAGCTTTCTTT. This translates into CASSLQFSFRERPRMMSTEAFF.

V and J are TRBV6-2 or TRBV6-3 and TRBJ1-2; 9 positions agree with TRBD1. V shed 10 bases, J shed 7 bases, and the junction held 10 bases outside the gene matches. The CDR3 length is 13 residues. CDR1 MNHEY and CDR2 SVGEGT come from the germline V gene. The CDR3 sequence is CATGTNRGPGYTF. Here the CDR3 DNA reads TGTGCCACCGGGACAAACAGGGGGCCTGGCTACACCTTC.

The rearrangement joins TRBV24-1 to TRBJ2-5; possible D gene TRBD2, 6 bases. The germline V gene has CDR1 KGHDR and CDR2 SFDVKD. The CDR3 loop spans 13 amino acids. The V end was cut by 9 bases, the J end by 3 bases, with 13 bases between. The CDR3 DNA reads TGTGCCACCGCCCCCCGCGGGGAAGAGACCCAGTACTTC. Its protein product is CATAPRGEETQYF.

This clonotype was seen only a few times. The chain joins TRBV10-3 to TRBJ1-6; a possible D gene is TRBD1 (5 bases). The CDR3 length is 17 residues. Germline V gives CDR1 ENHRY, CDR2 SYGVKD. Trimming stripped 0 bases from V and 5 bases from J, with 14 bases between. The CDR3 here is CAISESLGWGNNSPLHF. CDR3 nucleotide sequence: TGTGCCATCAGTGAGTCTCTCGGATGGGGGAATAATTCACCCCTCCACTTT.

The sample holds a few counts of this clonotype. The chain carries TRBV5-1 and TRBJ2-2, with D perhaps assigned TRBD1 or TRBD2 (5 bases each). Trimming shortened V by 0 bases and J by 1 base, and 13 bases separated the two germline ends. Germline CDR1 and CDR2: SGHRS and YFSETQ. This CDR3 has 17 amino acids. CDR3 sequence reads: CASSLEMGRVNTGELFF. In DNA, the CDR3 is TGCGCCAGCAGCTTGGAAATGGGACGGGTGAACACCGGGGAGCTGTTTTTT. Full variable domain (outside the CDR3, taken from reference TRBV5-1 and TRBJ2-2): KAGVTQTPRYLIKTRGQQVTLSCSPISGHRSVSWYQQTPGQGLQFLFEYFSETQRNKGNFPGRFSGRQFSNSRSEMNVSTLELGDSALYLCASSLEMGRVNTGELFFGEGSRLTVL.